The sequence of this TCR beta chain was determined in a study of blood T cell repertoires in COVID-19. The wider study: Sites in the United States, Italy and Spain provided acute and convalescent COVID-19 samples. T cells, B-cell-depleted T cells, or PBMCs supplied cDNA or gDNA.

Sequencing used immunoSEQ multiplex PCR; TCRdb keeps in-frame clones, though not all of them. The table lists more than 250,000 clones, 86% of them singletons. The clonotype was recovered from a young woman who had recovered from COVID-19. Sequenced input: peripheral blood.

CDR3 DNA: TGCGCCAGCATCCCGTTAGGAGCGGGAGTAAGCACAGATACGCAGTATTTT. Amino acids: CASIPLGAGVSTDTQYF. This sequence joins TRBV10-2 and TRBJ2-3; 8 nucleotides agree with TRBD2. CDR1 is WSHSY and CDR2 is SAAADI in the germline V gene. The ends lost 7 bases at V and 0 bases at J; junction bases unmatched: 12. The CDR3 extends over 17 amino acids.